Listed here are 22 T cell receptor beta chains from one sample, sequenced in a study of beta chain features in type 1 diabetes. Expressed TCRB transcripts got sequenced, as all isolated RNA was reverse transcribed. The data were produced by immunoSEQ multiplex PCR, yet TCRdb's version contains in-frame clones alone and is incomplete. The table lists about 320,000 clones, 13% to 15% of them singletons. Sequenced: central memory CD4+ T cells from blood. These TCRs come from a young man in good health.

The V gene is TRBV7-2, the J gene TRBJ1-2; a weak D match, TRBD1 (5 bases). V lost 5 bases and J 7 bases, leaving 14 bases between the germline ends. The length of the CDR3 is 13 residues. CDR1 is SGHTA, CDR2 FQGNSA, per germline. DNA for the CDR3: TGTGCCAGCAGCCCAGGGATGTCCCCTGGCTACACCTTC. Translating gives CASSPGMSPGYTF.

The chain joins TRBV9 to TRBJ2-1, with 9 positions matching TRBD2. Trimming removed 0 bases from V and 2 bases from J; junction bases left unmatched: 0. CDR3 length equals 15 residues. CDR1 is SGDLS and CDR2 is YYNGEE in the germline V gene. The CDR3 DNA reads TGTGCCAGCAGCGTAGGCGGGGGGGCCTACAATGAGCAGTTCTTC. Its translation: CASSVGGGAYNEQFF.

The table lists this clone with a few counts. The sample carries other DNA sequences with the same CDR3. V is TRBV7-2 and J is TRBJ1-2; D gene uncertain. V dropped 3 bases and J dropped 2 bases, with 4 bases sitting between them. The CDR3 covers 12 residues. The V gene's germline CDR1 is SGHTA and CDR2 FQGNSA. CDR3 nucleotides: TGTGCCAGCAGCTTTAGGAACTATGGCTACACCTTC. This codes for CASSFRNYGYTF.

This clone was seen at least ten times. This chain joins TRBV9 and TRBJ2-1, with D maybe TRBD2 (7 bases). Trimming removed 2 bases from V and 0 bases from J, with 9 bases in between. The CDR3 runs 15 residues. Germline V gene data show CDR1 as SGDLS and CDR2 as YYNGEE. The CDR3 reads CASSVGGPSYNEQFF. CDR3 DNA sequence: TGTGCCAGCAGCGTGGGGGGGCCCTCCTACAATGAGCAGTTCTTC.

The sample holds a few counts of this clone. The V call is TRBV20-1, the J call TRBJ1-3; D is unclear. There are 11 residues in the CDR3. V was cut by 3 bases and J by 5 bases, with 5 bases left in between. The germline V gene encodes CDR1 DFQATT and CDR2 SNEGSKA (reference sequence). CDR3 amino acids: CSASGRNTIYF. CDR3 DNA: TGCAGTGCTAGTGGGAGAAACACCATATATTTT.

This clone was counted between two and nine times. The chain employs TRBV4-2 and TRBJ1-3; 12 nucleotides agree with TRBD1. The CDR3 runs 21 residues. Looked up from germline, CDR1 is LGHNA and CDR2 is YNFKEQ. The J segment lost 0 bases and the V segment lost 0 bases, leaving 12 bases of the junction unmatched. The DNA for the CDR3 is TGTGCCAGCAGCCAAGAAATGGGGACAGGGGGCCGCCTCAGCTCTGGAAACACCATATATTTT. Residues: CASSQEMGTGGRLSSGNTIYF.

The chain recombines TRBV4-3 with TRBJ1-2; perhaps TRBD1 as D (5 bases). The CDR3 extends over 13 amino acids. Germline values: CDR1 LGHNA, CDR2 YSLEER. V was cut by 3 bases and J by 4 bases, with 9 bases left in between. This CDR3 reads CASSQQGSYGYTF. In DNA form, the CDR3 reads TGCGCCAGCAGCCAGCAGGGTAGCTATGGCTACACCTTC.

The chain couples TRBV5-6 to TRBJ1-1; maybe TRBD1 (6 bases). CDR1 is SGHDT and CDR2 is YYEEEE in the germline V gene. The CDR3 consists of 17 residues. The ends were cut back, 2 bases at V and 1 base at J, with 18 bases in the middle. The CDR3: CASSFLARTEANTEAFF. Here the CDR3 DNA reads TGTGCCAGCAGCTTCCTCGCGCGGACAGAAGCGAACACTGAAGCTTTCTTT.

This clone was counted only a few times. The V call is TRBV7-2, the J call TRBJ2-4; no firm D call. The length of the CDR3 is 13 residues. The V end was cut by 4 bases, the J end by 2 bases, with 6 bases between. In germline, CDR1 is SGHTA, CDR2 FQGNSA. The CDR3 nucleotides are TGTGCCAGCAGCTCAGAGCCCAAAAACATTCAGTACTTC. Protein: CASSSEPKNIQYF.

This clone was detected many times. The sample contains more than one DNA sequence encoding this CDR3. V and J are TRBV6-5 and TRBJ2-2; 7 positions match TRBD1. Per the germline V gene, CDR1 is MNHEY and CDR2 is SVGAGI. V lost 2 bases, J lost 0 bases, and 0 bases stayed unmatched. The CDR3 totals 15 residues. In nucleotides, the CDR3 is TGTGCCAGCAGTTACGGGACAGCGAACACCGGGGAGCTGTTTTTT. Amino acid sequence: CASSYGTANTGELFF.

This clone was observed at least ten times. Other DNA sequences within the sample encode an identical CDR3. The gene calls are TRBV5-1 and TRBJ2-3; no clear D gene. Trimming shortened V by 0 bases and J by 0 bases, and 8 bases separated the two germline ends. Germline loops: CDR1 SGHRS, CDR2 YFSETQ. This CDR3 comprises 15 residues. The CDR3 sequence: CASSLDGPSTDTQYF. The DNA of the CDR3 is TGCGCCAGCAGCTTGGACGGACCTAGCACAGATACGCAGTATTTT.

This clone has just a few counts. This chain connects TRBV25-1 to TRBJ2-3; D is undetermined. The germline gives CDR1 MGHDK, CDR2 SYGVNS. The CDR3 runs to 12 residues. Trimming removed 7 bases at V and 4 bases at J, with 9 bases between. The CDR3 sequence is CASIGMADTQYF. As DNA, the CDR3 is TGTGCCAGCATTGGTATGGCAGATACGCAGTATTTT. Filled out from reference TRBV25-1 and TRBJ2-3, the complete variable domain reads EADIYQTPRYLVIGTGKKITLECSQTMGHDKMYWYQQDPGMELHLIHYSYGVNSTEKGDLSSESTVSRIRTEHFPLTLESARPSHTSQYLCASIGMADTQYFGPGTRLTVL.

This clone turned up a few times. The chain combines TRBV19 with TRBJ1-2; 10 bases line up with TRBD1. CDR1 LNHDA and CDR2 SQIVND come from the germline V gene (reference sequence). The CDR3 runs 15 residues. V dropped 4 bases and J dropped 6; count of bases not matched to a gene: 8. The CDR3 DNA follows: TGTGCCAGTAGTACAAGACAGGGGGCGGCGAATGGCTACACCTTC. Encoded protein: CASSTRQGAANGYTF.

The chain couples TRBV5-1 to TRBJ1-1, with D perhaps matching TRBD1 (5 bases). Trimming cost V 4 bases and J 3 bases, with 13 bases left between them. This CDR3 is 14 amino acids long. Germline CDR1 SGHRS, CDR2 YFSETQ. This CDR3 is CASSRQLRDTEAFF. The CDR3 DNA reads TGCGCCAGCAGCCGACAACTCAGGGACACTGAAGCTTTCTTT.

This clone has more than one count but fewer than ten. V gene TRBV11-2 combines with J gene TRBJ1-2; D call uncertain. The V gene's germline CDR1 is SGHAT and CDR2 FQNNGV. Trimming cost V 5 bases and J 3 bases, with 10 bases left between them. CDR3 length equals 13 residues. The CDR3 region is CASSPEMYYGYTF. For the CDR3, the DNA is TGTGCCAGCAGCCCCGAGATGTACTATGGCTACACCTTC.

This clone was counted a few times. The chain carries TRBV5-8 and TRBJ2-5; no reliable D call. CDR1 and CDR2 from the germline V gene are SGHTS and YDEGEE. V lost 2 bases to trimming and J lost 2 bases, with 4 bases between them. This CDR3 spans 12 amino acids. The CDR3 DNA reads TGTGCCAGCAGCTTTCTGCAAGAGACCCAGTACTTC. It is translated as CASSFLQETQYF.

V and J are TRBV5-5 and TRBJ1-3; D is ambiguous. Germline assignment: CDR1 SGHKS and CDR2 YYEKEE (reference sequence). V lost 7 bases to trimming and J lost 3 bases, with 20 bases between them. The CDR3 runs 16 residues. CDR3 region: CASADSRGGFGNTIYF. The CDR3 coding sequence is TGTGCCAGCGCCGACTCCCGGGGAGGGTTTGGAAACACCATATATTTT.

This clone showed up just a few times. J is TRBJ2-5 and V is TRBV11-2; D uncertain. CDR3 length: 13 amino acids. Trimming removed 3 bases from V and 5 bases from J, with 10 bases in between. CDR1 is SGHAT and CDR2 is FQNNGV in the germline V gene. The CDR3 DNA sequence: TGTGCCAGCAGCTTTGTACGGACCGAGACCCAGTACTTC. Protein product: CASSFVRTETQYF.

This rearrangement joins TRBV7-9 to TRBJ2-7; 7 bases match TRBD1. CDR1 and CDR2 (germline): SEHNR, FQNEAQ (reference sequence). The CDR3 has 13 residues. The CDR3 protein is CASSLIPGQPFDV. As DNA, the CDR3 is TGTGCCAGCAGCCTAATTCCGGGACAGCCTTTCGACGTC.

In this sample, this clone turned up a few times. V gene TRBV6-5 combines with J gene TRBJ1-1; D not certain. Trimming stripped 8 bases from V and 5 bases from J, with 12 bases between. Germline V gene sequence: CDR1 MNHEY, CDR2 SVGAGI. CDR3 length equals 12 residues. The CDR3 sequence: CASQKWETEAFF. In nucleotides, the CDR3 is TGTGCCAGCCAGAAATGGGAAACTGAAGCTTTCTTT.

The chain carries TRBV5-1 and TRBJ2-1; 8 bases fit TRBD1. The CDR3 contains 13 residues. Germline V gene sequence: CDR1 SGHRS, CDR2 YFSETQ. V was clipped by 5 bases and J by 8 bases; unmatched bases: 6. CDR3 residues: CASRQGAGDEQFF. The CDR3 coding sequence is TGCGCCAGCAGGCAGGGGGCGGGCGATGAGCAGTTCTTC.

In this sample, this clone turned up many times. The rearrangement uses TRBV14 and TRBJ2-7, with TRBD1 identical over 8 bases. The V segment lost 4 bases and the J segment 2 bases; nucleotides outside the gene matches: 7. The V gene's germline CDR1 is SGHDN and CDR2 FVKESK. The length of the CDR3 is 15 residues. The CDR3 DNA follows: TGTGCCAGCAGCCCATCACTGACAGGGGCCTACGAGCAGTACTTC. This translates into CASSPSLTGAYEQYF. The entire variable domain, with the rest obtained from reference TRBV14 and TRBJ2-7, is as follows: EAGVTQFPSHSVIEKGQTVTLRCDPISGHDNLYWYRRVMGKEIKFLLHFVKESKQDESGMPNNRFLAERTGGTYSTLKVQPAELEDSGVYFCASSPSLTGAYEQYFGPGTRLTVT.